The present entry profiles one TCR beta chain with its context. There are many counts of this clonotype. The clone's antigen remains unknown. Nothing much larger sits one base from this clone, and base qualities are not available. V and J are truncated by 4 bases and 3 bases respectively, leaving an intervening sequence of 7 bases. From the cysteine up to the phenylalanine, the CDR3 has a length of 12 residues. Only the CDR3 DNA is retained, 36 bases long and in frame from the first base. As encoded in the germline V gene, CDR1 is SNHLY while CDR2 is FYNNEI. This entry comes from a study of molecular identifiers for immune sequencing clone quantification (dated by TCRdb to 2016 to 2019). About the investigation overall: In a replicate experiment, RNA from roughly 20,000 or 100,000 naive CD8 T cells was split into five aliquots, four of which were sequenced. This methods study used CD8 T cells to benchmark TCR RNA copy counting and molecular-identifier clustering-based TCR repertoire sequencing (MIDCIRS). Points the paper makes about the study in general: In CMV-specific effector cells, over 99% of molecules were held by clones above 20 RNA copies, whereas under 1% of molecules were held by such clones in naive cells. A single cell's worth of spiked-in Jurkat TCR RNA was reported detectable even among 750,000 to 1,000,000 naive CD8 T cells. When barcode sub-clustering was omitted, TCR diversity was inflated by chimeric consensus sequences, with chimeras reaching as high as 47%. Highly expanded clone sizes could be underestimated because identical TCR molecules may share a barcode. Naive libraries contained spiked-in Jurkat TCR RNA (more than nine copies' worth), which is not part of the donor repertoire. Around 2.8 recovered TCR RNA copies per cell were obtained by modeling, versus around 10 by digital PCR, implying a capture efficiency of around 28%.

The library was produced with PCR. The run used a NextSeq 500. Bulk TCR libraries were prepared as previously described, using TCR primers listed in Table S5. Purification of total RNA was performed with the Qiagen AllPrep DNA/RNA kit. Before analysis, reads from multiple sequencing runs of the same library were pooled. Per the source publication's procedure: Reads were retained only if their TCR constant sequence matched exactly, and those retained reads were trimmed to 150 nt and grouped according to their 12-nt molecular barcodes. Reads in each barcode group were sub-clustered using a 15% Levenshtein threshold, and a quality-weighted consensus sequence was built for each RNA molecule. Non-functional sequences were excluded, and lower-count sequences lying one edit away from another sequence were also excluded. On the basis of fitting two negative binomial distributions, barcode sub-clusters with fewer than 20% of the maximum read count were discarded. The public sequencing data were trimmed at Q25 with fastp and processed into clonotypes with MiXCR by TCRdb, which kept only in-frame beta chains. CDR3 protein sequences are deduplicated, and each keeps its most common genes and DNA. The authors' filters were not applied to this entry. This sample comprises roughly 93,000 distinct CDR3 sequences, about 23% of them detected only once. The top ten clones comprise 0.6% to 0.95% of the sample.

Libraries of naive CD8 T cells were built from anywhere between roughly 17,000 and 1,000,000 sorted cells, with 10%, 30% or 50% of the purified RNA used. On a BD FACSAria II, naive CD8 T cells were FACS-sorted as CD8+CD4-CCR7+CD45RA+ and collected into RLT Plus buffer. Detection sensitivity was tested by spiking Jurkat RNA equal to roughly nine TCR copies' worth into samples containing roughly 19,000-1,000,000 naive CD8 T cells. CD8 T cells were enriched using RosetteSep CD8+ T Cell Enrichment Cocktail and Ficoll-Paque, and the enriched cells then underwent ACK red cell lysis. This chain is built from TRBV2 and TRBJ2-7, with TRBD2 tentatively as D gene (5 bases match). Sequencing input: naive CD8+ T cells from blood, with Jurkat cell RNA spiked in. In the paper's terms, the cell subset or site label means: FACS-sorted CD8+CD4-CCR7+CD45RA+ naive T cells. The receptor was derived from a human donor in good health. Some libraries in this study had Jurkat cell RNA spiked in. The CDR3: CASSAEGYEQYF. Read as DNA, the sequence is TGTGCCAGCAGTGCTGAGGGCTACGAGCAGTACTTC.